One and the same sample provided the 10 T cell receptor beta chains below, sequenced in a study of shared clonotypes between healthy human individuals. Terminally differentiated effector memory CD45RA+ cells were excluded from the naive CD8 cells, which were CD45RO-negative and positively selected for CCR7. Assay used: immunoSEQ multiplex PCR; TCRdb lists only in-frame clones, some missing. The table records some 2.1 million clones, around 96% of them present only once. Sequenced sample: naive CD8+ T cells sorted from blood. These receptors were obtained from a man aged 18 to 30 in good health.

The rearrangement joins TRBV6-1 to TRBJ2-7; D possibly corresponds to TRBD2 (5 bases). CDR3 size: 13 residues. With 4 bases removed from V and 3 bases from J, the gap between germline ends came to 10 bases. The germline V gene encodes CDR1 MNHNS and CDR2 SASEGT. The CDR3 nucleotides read TGTGCCAGCAGTGTTCGCCGGGGCTACGAGCAGTACTTC. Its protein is CASSVRRGYEQYF.

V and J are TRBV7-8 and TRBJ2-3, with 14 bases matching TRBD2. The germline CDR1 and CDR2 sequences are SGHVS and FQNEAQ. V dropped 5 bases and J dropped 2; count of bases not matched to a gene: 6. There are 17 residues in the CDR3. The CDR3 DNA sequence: TGTGCCAGCAGCCCGACTAGCGGGAGGGCCGTCACAGATACGCAGTATTTT. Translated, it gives CASSPTSGRAVTDTQYF.

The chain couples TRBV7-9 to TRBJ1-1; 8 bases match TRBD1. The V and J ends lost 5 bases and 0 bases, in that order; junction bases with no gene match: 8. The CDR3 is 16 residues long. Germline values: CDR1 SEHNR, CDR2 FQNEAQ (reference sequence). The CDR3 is CASSDRTGFMNTEAFF. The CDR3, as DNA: TGTGCCAGCAGCGACCGGACAGGGTTCATGAACACTGAAGCTTTCTTT.

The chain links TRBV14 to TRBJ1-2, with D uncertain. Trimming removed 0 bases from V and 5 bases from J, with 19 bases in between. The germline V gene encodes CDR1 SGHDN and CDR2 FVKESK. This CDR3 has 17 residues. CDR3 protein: CASSQEGLETPVYGYTF. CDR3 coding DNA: TGTGCCAGCAGCCAAGAAGGGCTTGAGACACCAGTGTATGGCTACACCTTC.

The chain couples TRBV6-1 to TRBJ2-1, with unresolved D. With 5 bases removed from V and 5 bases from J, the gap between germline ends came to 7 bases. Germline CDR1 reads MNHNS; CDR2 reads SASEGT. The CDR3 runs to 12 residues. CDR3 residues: CASSFTHNEQFF. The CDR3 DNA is TGTGCCAGCAGTTTCACCCACAATGAGCAGTTCTTC.

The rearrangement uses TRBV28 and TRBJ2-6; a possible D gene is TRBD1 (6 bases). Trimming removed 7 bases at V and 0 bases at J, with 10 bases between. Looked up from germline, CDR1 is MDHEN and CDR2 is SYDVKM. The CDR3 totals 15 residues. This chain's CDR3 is CASTGVNSGANVLTF. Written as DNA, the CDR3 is TGTGCCAGCACAGGGGTCAACTCTGGGGCCAACGTCCTGACTTTC.

For the CDR3, the DNA is TGTGCCAGCAGTTACTCCTCCAGTACCATCACAGATACGCAGTATTTT. Translation gives CASSYSSSTITDTQYF. The chain recombines TRBV6-5 with TRBJ2-3, with unresolved D. In germline, CDR1 is MNHEY, CDR2 SVGAGI. V gave up 0 bases and J gave up 2 bases, with 12 bases separating them. The CDR3 is 16 residues long.

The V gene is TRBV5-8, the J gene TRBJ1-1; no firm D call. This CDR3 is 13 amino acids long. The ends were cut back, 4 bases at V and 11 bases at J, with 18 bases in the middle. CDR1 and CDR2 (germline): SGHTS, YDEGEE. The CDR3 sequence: CASSQTGSVLAFF. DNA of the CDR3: TGTGCCAGCAGCCAGACTGGGAGCGTATTGGCTTTCTTT.

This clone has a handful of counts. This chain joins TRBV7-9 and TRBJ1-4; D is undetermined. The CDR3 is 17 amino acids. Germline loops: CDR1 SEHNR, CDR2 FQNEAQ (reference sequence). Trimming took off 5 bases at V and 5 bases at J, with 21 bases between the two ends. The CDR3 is CASSTNHEGGWNEKLFF. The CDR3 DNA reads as TGTGCCAGCAGCACAAACCACGAGGGTGGTTGGAATGAAAAACTGTTTTTT.

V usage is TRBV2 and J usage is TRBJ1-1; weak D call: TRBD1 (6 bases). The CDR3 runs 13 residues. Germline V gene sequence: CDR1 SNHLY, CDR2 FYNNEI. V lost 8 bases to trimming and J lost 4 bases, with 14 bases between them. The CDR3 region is CASAGGAGTEAFF. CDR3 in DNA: TGTGCCAGCGCCGGGGGGGCCGGCACTGAAGCTTTCTTT.